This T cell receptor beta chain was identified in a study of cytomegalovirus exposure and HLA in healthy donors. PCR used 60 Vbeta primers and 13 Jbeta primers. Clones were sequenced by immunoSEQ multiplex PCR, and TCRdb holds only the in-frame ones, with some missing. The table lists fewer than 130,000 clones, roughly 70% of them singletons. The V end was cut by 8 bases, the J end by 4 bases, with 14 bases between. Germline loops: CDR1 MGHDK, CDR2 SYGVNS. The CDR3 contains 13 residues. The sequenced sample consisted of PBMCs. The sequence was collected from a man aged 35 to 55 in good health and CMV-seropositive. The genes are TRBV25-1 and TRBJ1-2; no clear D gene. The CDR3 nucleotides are TGTGCCAGCTCCGTGGAGGGCATCTATGGCTACACCTTC. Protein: CASSVEGIYGYTF.